This T cell receptor (beta chain) came from a study of cytotoxic CD8 clonotypes in ibrutinib-treated CLL. TCRdb's copy holds only in-frame clones and misses some; the assay was immunoSEQ multiplex PCR. The data hold some 160,000 clones, with roughly 77% observed a single time. With 8 bases removed from V and 1 base from J, the gap between germline ends came to 18 bases. CDR1 is MDHEN, CDR2 SYDVKM, per germline. The CDR3 length is 15 residues. The chain has TRBV28 and TRBJ2-7; a weak D match, TRBD2 (7 bases). Sequencing was performed on PBMCs, taken after 12 months of ibrutinib treatment. This TCR was recovered from a human donor with chronic lymphocytic leukemia. Here the CDR3 DNA reads TGTGCCAGCTATCGCCGGGGGGCCCGGTCCTACGAGCAGTACTTC. It yields the protein CASYRRGARSYEQYF.